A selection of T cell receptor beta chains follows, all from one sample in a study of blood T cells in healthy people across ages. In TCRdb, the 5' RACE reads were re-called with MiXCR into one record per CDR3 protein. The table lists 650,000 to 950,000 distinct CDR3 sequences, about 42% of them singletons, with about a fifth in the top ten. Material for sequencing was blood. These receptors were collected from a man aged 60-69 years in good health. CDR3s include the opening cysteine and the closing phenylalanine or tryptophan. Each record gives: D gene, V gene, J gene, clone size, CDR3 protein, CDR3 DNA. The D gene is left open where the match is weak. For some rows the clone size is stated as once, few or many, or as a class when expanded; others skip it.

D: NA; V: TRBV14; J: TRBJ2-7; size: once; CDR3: CASSQDLTGGARYF; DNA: TGTGCCAGCAGCCAAGATCTTACAGGAGGGGCAAGGTACTTC
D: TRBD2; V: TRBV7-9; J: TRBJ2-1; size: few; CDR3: CASRPSGSSYNEQFF; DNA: TGTGCCAGCAGGCCTAGCGGGAGCTCCTACAATGAGCAGTTCTTC
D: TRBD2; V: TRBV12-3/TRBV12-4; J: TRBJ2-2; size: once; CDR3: CASSSGGGAVTGELFF; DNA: TGTGCCAGCAGTTCGGGCGGGGGGGCCGTCACCGGGGAGCTGTTTTTT
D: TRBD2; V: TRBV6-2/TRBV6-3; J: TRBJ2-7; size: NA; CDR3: CASRGRLAVHEQYF; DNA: TGTGCCAGCAGGGGAAGACTAGCGGTTCACGAGCAGTACTTC
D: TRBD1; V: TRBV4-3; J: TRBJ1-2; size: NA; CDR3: CASSQRSGQVLYGYTF; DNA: TGCGCCAGCAGCCAAAGGTCGGGACAGGTCCTCTATGGCTACACCTTC
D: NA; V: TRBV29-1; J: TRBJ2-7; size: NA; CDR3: CSVEGPQSYEQYF; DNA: TGCAGCGTTGAGGGACCGCAGTCCTACGAGCAGTACTTC
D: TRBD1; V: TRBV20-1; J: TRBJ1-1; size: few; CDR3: CSAQSDREAFF; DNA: TGCAGTGCTCAATCGGACAGGGAAGCTTTCTTT
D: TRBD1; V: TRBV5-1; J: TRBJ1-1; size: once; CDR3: CASSFDRQGGGTEAFF; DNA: TGCGCCAGCAGCTTCGACCGACAGGGAGGAGGCACTGAAGCTTTCTTT
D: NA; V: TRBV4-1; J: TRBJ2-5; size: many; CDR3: CASRERETQYF; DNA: TGCGCCAGCAGGGAAAGAGAGACCCAGTACTTC
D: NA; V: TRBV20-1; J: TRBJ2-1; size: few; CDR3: CSALGAVGEQFF; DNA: TGCAGTGCCCTAGGGGCAGTTGGTGAGCAGTTCTTC
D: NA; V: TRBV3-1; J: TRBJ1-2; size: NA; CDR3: CASSQEFHGARGYTF; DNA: TGTGCCAGCAGCCAAGAATTTCACGGGGCGCGTGGCTACACCTTC
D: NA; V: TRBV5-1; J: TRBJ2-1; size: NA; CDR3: CASSSRGANEQFF; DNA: TGCGCCAGCAGCTCCCGGGGGGCTAATGAGCAGTTCTTC
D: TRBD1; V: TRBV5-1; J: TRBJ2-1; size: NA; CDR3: CASSLEDPGQGYNEQFF; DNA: TGCGCCAGCAGCTTGGAGGATCCGGGACAGGGTTACAATGAGCAGTTCTTC
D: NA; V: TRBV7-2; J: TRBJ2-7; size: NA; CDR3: CASSLGGARNSYEQYF; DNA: TGTGCCAGCAGCTTAGGGGGGGCCAGAAATTCCTACGAGCAGTACTTC
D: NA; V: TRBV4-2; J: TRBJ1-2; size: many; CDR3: CASSRKDGYTF; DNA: TGTGCCAGCAGCCGGAAGGATGGCTACACCTTC
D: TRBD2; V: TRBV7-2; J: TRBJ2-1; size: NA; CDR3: CASSPRTRSYNEQFF; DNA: TGTGCCAGCAGCCCACGGACTAGGTCCTACAATGAGCAGTTCTTC
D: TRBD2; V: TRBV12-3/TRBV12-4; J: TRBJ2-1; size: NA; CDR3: CASSSTSGGHYNEQFF; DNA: TGTGCCAGCAGTTCGACTAGCGGGGGGCATTACAATGAGCAGTTCTTC
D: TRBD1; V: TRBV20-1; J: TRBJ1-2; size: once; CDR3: CSATVSGQYGYTF; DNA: TGCAGTGCTACGGTATCGGGACAGTATGGCTACACCTTC
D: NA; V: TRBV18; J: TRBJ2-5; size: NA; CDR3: CASSQLEAGETQYF; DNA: TGTGCCAGCTCCCAGCTGGAGGCAGGGGAGACCCAGTACTTC
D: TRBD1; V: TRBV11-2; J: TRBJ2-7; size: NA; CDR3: CASSLYPGQVGVEQYF; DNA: TGTGCCAGCAGCTTGTATCCGGGACAGGTCGGGGTCGAGCAGTACTTC
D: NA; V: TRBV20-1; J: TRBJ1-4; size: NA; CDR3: CSARERGGPNEKLFF; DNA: TGCAGTGCTAGAGAACGGGGGGGCCCCAATGAAAAACTGTTTTTT
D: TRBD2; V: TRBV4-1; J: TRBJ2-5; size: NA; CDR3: CASSQRSGGGLVEETQYF; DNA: TGCGCCAGCAGCCAGAGAAGCGGGGGCGGACTTGTCGAAGAGACCCAGTACTTC
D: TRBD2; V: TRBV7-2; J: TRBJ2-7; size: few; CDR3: CASSLAQASGGFYEQYF; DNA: TGTGCCAGCAGCTTAGCGCAGGCTAGCGGGGGGTTCTACGAGCAGTACTTC
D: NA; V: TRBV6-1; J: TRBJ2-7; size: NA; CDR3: CASSEVGAAPLGAQYF; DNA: TGTGCCAGCAGTGAGGTGGGGGCCGCCCCTCTAGGTGCCCAGTACTTC
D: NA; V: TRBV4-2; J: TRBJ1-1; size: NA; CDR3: CASSQARDNTEAFF; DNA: TGTGCCAGCAGCCAAGCCAGGGATAACACTGAAGCTTTCTTT
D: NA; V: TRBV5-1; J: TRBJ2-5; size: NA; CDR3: CASSFNTGGAKETQYF; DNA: TGCGCCAGCAGCTTCAATACTGGTGGCGCGAAAGAGACCCAGTACTTC